The rows below give T cell receptor beta chains drawn from one sample of a study of T cells in Graves' hyperthyroidism and ophthalmopathy. TCRdb used MiXCR to reprocess the multiplex PCR reads, holding one entry per CDR3 protein. This table has about 570,000 distinct CDR3 sequences, roughly 50% appearing once. Sequencing was performed on peripheral blood or thyroid tissue (not recorded which). Receptors were obtained from an adult woman with Graves' disease, either hyperthyroidism or ophthalmopathy (not recorded which). The CDR3 runs from the conserved cysteine through the conserved F or W. The order of the fields is J gene, D gene, V gene, clone size, CDR3 DNA, CDR3 protein. A D gene is named only where the DNA matches it firmly. A clone size is listed for some rows: how often the clone was seen (once, few, many), or a class if it is expanded.

>TRBJ1-1|-|TRBV6-5|few
TGTGCCAGCAGTTTAAACTTTCTTGAAGCTTTCTTT
CASSLNFLEAFF
>TRBJ1-1|-|TRBV3-1|once
TGTGCCAGCAGCCAAACCCCGATAGTGAACACTGAAGCTTTCTTT
CASSQTPIVNTEAFF
>TRBJ1-1|-|TRBV5-1|many
TGCGCCAGCAGCTTTCTTGCGCTGGGCCCCGGGTCTAAGACGGGTCCGAACACTGAAGCTTTCTTT
CASSFLALGPGSKTGPNTEAFF
>TRBJ1-4|TRBD1|TRBV18|few
TGTGCCAGCTCTTCCGGGACAGTTTTTTATGAAAAACTGTTTTTT
CASSSGTVFYEKLFF
>TRBJ1-6|-|TRBV7-9|once
TGTGCCAGCGGCACCCCGGGGGCGCGTAATTCACCCCTCCACTTT
CASGTPGARNSPLHF
>TRBJ1-3|-|TRBV11-2|-
TGTGCCAGCAGCCTAAATAGGGTGGGAAACACCATATATTTT
CASSLNRVGNTIYF
>TRBJ2-3|-|TRBV24-1|-
TGTGCCACCAGTGATGGGAAGAGGACAGATACGCAGTATTTT
CATSDGKRTDTQYF
>TRBJ1-4|-|TRBV30|-
TGTGCCTGGACGCAGGGTCGAGAAAAACTGTTTTTT
CAWTQGREKLFF
>TRBJ1-2|-|TRBV29-1|-
TGCAGCGTTCAGTCCGGCGGCTACACCTTC
CSVQSGGYTF
>TRBJ2-7|TRBD2|TRBV2|many
TGTGCCAGCAGTGAACGGTTCGGGAGGGCCGGCGAGCAGTACTTC
CASSERFGRAGEQYF
>TRBJ1-1|TRBD1|TRBV19|many
TGTGCCAGTAGGGAACAGGGGGCTCGTCGCACTGAAGCTTTCTTT
CASREQGARRTEAFF
>TRBJ1-1|-|TRBV9|once
TGTGCCAGCAGCCCAACTTTGGGCAACACTGAAGCTTTCTTT
CASSPTLGNTEAFF
>TRBJ2-5|TRBD2|TRBV9|-
TGTGCCAGCAGCGTGACTAGCGGGAGGGCCGAAGAGACCCAGTACTTC
CASSVTSGRAEETQYF
>TRBJ1-5|-|TRBV20-1|many
TGCAGTGCTAGCTGGGTGAATCAGCCCCAGCATTTT
CSASWVNQPQHF
>TRBJ1-5|-|TRBV4-1|many
TGCGCCAGCAGCCAAGAAAGGGGAGGGCAGCCCCAGCATTTT
CASSQERGGQPQHF
>TRBJ1-1|-|TRBV10-3|-
TGTGCCATCAGTGGGGAGGGAGGGAACACTGAAGCTTTCTTT
CAISGEGGNTEAFF
>TRBJ1-3|-|TRBV7-9|many
TGCGCCAGCAGCTTGGGGAGCTCTGGAAACACCATATATTTT
CASSLGSSGNTIYF
>TRBJ2-7|-|TRBV7-9|many
TGTGCCAGCAGCTACCAAACATCCCACTACGAGCAGTACTTC
CASSYQTSHYEQYF
>TRBJ1-5|-|TRBV27|many
TGTGCCAGCAGTCTCATCCTGTATGGTCCCCAGCATTTT
CASSLILYGPQHF
>TRBJ2-7|TRBD2|TRBV29-1|many
TGCAGCGCCGGGGACTATCTCTACGAGCAGTACTTC
CSAGDYLYEQYF
>TRBJ2-5|-|TRBV7-2|-
TGTGCCAGCAGCCCAAATGCACAGACGTATCAGCCCCAGTACTTC
CASSPNAQTYQPQYF
>TRBJ2-7|TRBD2|TRBV11-2|many
TGTGCCAGCAGCATGCGTTTTAGCGGGAGGCAATACGAGCAGTACTTC
CASSMRFSGRQYEQYF
>TRBJ2-7|-|TRBV2|once
TGTGCCAGCCGGGGGCACTACGAGCAGTACTTC
CASRGHYEQYF
>TRBJ2-7|-|TRBV6-6|many
TGTGCCAGCAGTGGTCGCAGGGACTCCTACGAGCAGTACTTC
CASSGRRDSYEQYF
>TRBJ2-7|-|TRBV4-1|many
TGCGCCAGCAGCTTCCAGGGGAGAGACGACGAGCAGTACTTC
CASSFQGRDDEQYF
>TRBJ1-1|-|TRBV9|-
-
CASSVGTGTETFF
>TRBJ1-1|-|TRBV13|-
TGTGCCAGCAGCTTAATACAGGGAAGTTCCGGAGCTTTCTTT
CASSLIQGSSGAFF
>TRBJ1-1|-|TRBV7-9|many
TGTGCCAGCAGCCGAATATCGGGAAACACTGAAGCTTTCTTT
CASSRISGNTEAFF
>TRBJ1-1|-|TRBV5-6|many
TGTGCCAGCAGCTTGGTTAGCCGGTCTGAAGCTTTCTTT
CASSLVSRSEAFF
>TRBJ1-1|-|TRBV10-2|-
TGCGCCAGCAGTGACACAGTGAACACTGAAGCTTTCTTT
CASSDTVNTEAFF
>TRBJ2-5|-|TRBV7-9|many
TGTGCCAGCAGCTTAGTAGGATCTCTAGAGACCCAGTACTTC
CASSLVGSLETQYF
>TRBJ2-5|-|TRBV15|-
TGTGCCACCAGCAGAGATTTGGAGGGCTCTGTCGAGACCCAGTACTTC
CATSRDLEGSVETQYF
>TRBJ2-6|-|TRBV7-8|-
TGTGCCAGCAGCCAGTCAGGGTCTGGGGCCAACGTCCTGACTTTC
CASSQSGSGANVLTF
>TRBJ1-5|-|TRBV30|few
TGTGCCTGGAGCCAAAGGGAGCGGAATCAGCCCCAGCATTTT
CAWSQRERNQPQHF
>TRBJ1-6|TRBD1|TRBV10-3|-
TGTGCCATCAGTGAGTCACCCTGGACAGGGACTAACCAGAACGGGTCACCCCTCCACTTT
CAISESPWTGTNQNGSPLHF
>TRBJ2-7|TRBD1|TRBV29-1|once
TGCAGCGCCGGGACAGGGGCCTCCTACGAGCAGTACTTC
CSAGTGASYEQYF
>TRBJ1-4|-|TRBV12-3/TRBV12-4|many
TGTGCCAGCAGTCTTAATGAAAAACTGTTTTTT
CASSLNEKLFF
>TRBJ2-7|TRBD1|TRBV4-1|-
TGCGCCAGCAACCAAGGGACAGGACCCTACGAGCAGTACTTC
CASNQGTGPYEQYF
>TRBJ2-3|-|TRBV29-1|many
TGCAGCGTTGAAGAAGGCGGACACCTCCAAGATACGCAGTATTTT
CSVEEGGHLQDTQYF
>TRBJ2-2|-|TRBV5-1|-
TGCGCCAGCACCGACCCTGCGAACACCGGGGAGCTGTTTTTT
CASTDPANTGELFF
>TRBJ1-2|TRBD1|TRBV5-1|-
TGCGCCAGCAGGCCAGAGACAGGGAGTCACTATGGCTACACCTTC
CASRPETGSHYGYTF
>TRBJ1-4|TRBD1|TRBV18|few
TGTGCCAGCTCACGTGGGACAGACTACCTGGGGGGACTGTTTTTT
CASSRGTDYLGGLFF
>TRBJ2-2|TRBD2|TRBV5-1|many
TGCGCCAGCAGCATAAGGACTAGCGGGGACACCGGGGAGCTGTTTTTT
CASSIRTSGDTGELFF
>TRBJ2-7|TRBD2|TRBV7-2|few
TGTGCCAGCAGCTCCTCCCGCGGGAGGGGCACCTACGAGCAGTACTTC
CASSSSRGRGTYEQYF
>TRBJ2-5|TRBD2|TRBV10-3|-
TGTGCCATCAGTGAGATACTAGCGGGGGGCACAGAGACCCAGTACTTC
CAISEILAGGTETQYF
>TRBJ2-3|-|TRBV24-1|-
TGTGCCACCAGTGATTCCCTTAGGTCCACAGATACGCAGTATTTT
CATSDSLRSTDTQYF
>TRBJ2-5|TRBD2|TRBV12-3/TRBV12-4|many
TGTGCCAGCAGTCCAAATAGCGGGAGAGGAGAGACCCAGTACTTC
CASSPNSGRGETQYF
>TRBJ1-5|-|TRBV7-2|many
TGTGCCAGCAGCTTAGCGGGAGGGGTTTATCAGCCCCAGCATTTT
CASSLAGGVYQPQHF
>TRBJ1-2|-|TRBV14|once
TGTGCCAGCAGCCAATGGGGGATCTATGGCTACACCTTC
CASSQWGIYGYTF
>TRBJ2-7|-|TRBV11-2|many
TGTGCCAGCAGCTTAGGTCTTGGCGGGCGCTCCTACGAGCAGTACTTC
CASSLGLGGRSYEQYF
>TRBJ1-5|-|TRBV2|many
TGTGCCAGCAGTGTAAGCCCGACAGGTCAGCCCCAGCATTTT
CASSVSPTGQPQHF
>TRBJ2-5|-|TRBV3-1|many
TGTGCCAGCAGCCAAGATTTGGAGACCCAGTACTTC
CASSQDLETQYF
>TRBJ2-5|TRBD2|TRBV11-2|-
TGTGCCAGCAGCTCGGGGGGACTAGCGACCCAAGAGACCCAGTACTTC
CASSSGGLATQETQYF